This entry lists 6 T cell receptor beta chains sequenced from one sample in a study of cytomegalovirus exposure and HLA in healthy donors. Vbeta (60) and Jbeta (13) primers were used in the PCR. Clones were sequenced by immunoSEQ multiplex PCR, and TCRdb holds only the in-frame ones, with some missing. The sample holds approximately 150,000 clones, around 67% seen once. The specimen sequenced was PBMCs. The receptors here all came from a woman aged 18-29 years in good health and CMV-seronegative.

This clone has just a few counts. The chain joins TRBV7-9 to TRBJ2-3; TRBD2 matches at 7 bases. The V gene end was trimmed by 5 bases and the J gene end by 6 bases; junction bases not matched to a gene: 8. The CDR3 loop spans 14 amino acids. Germline V CDR1 and CDR2: SEHNR, FQNEAQ (reference sequence). The CDR3 spells CASSPRGGVDTQYF. The CDR3 DNA follows: TGTGCCAGCAGCCCCCGCGGGGGAGTTGATACGCAGTATTTT.

About this clone: Other DNA variants within this sample encode the same CDR3. The chain combines TRBV11-1 with TRBJ1-2, with 9 bases aligning to TRBD1. CDR1 and CDR2 from the germline V gene are SGHAT and FQDESV (reference sequence). The CDR3 spans 13 residues. V shed 4 bases and J 13 bases; nucleotides not matched to a gene: 10. This CDR3 is CASSYIRDRDFTF. CDR3 DNA: TGTGCCAGCAGCTACATCCGGGACAGGGATTTCACCTTC. The full variable domain, its missing parts supplied by reference TRBV11-1 and TRBJ1-2, is EAEVAQSPRYKITEKSQAVAFWCDPISGHATLYWYRQILGQGPELLVQFQDESVVDDSQLPKDRFSAERLKGVDSTLKIQPAELGDSAMYLCASSYIRDRDFTFGSGTRLTVV.

In regard to this clone: The same CDR3 arises from other DNA sequences in this sample as well. The chain combines TRBV7-9 with TRBJ1-1, with TRBD1 matching 8 bases. The CDR3 loop spans 13 amino acids. Germline values: CDR1 SEHNR, CDR2 FQNEAQ (reference sequence). V lost 3 bases and J lost 3; bases outside the gene matches: 0. CDR3 protein: CASSLTGDTEAFF. CDR3 coding DNA: TGTGCCAGCAGCTTGACAGGGGACACTGAAGCTTTCTTT.

The chain links TRBV25-1 to TRBJ1-1; TRBD1 agrees at 7 bases. Germline CDR1 reads MGHDK; CDR2 reads SYGVNS. The J segment lost 6 bases and the V segment lost 0 bases, leaving 1 base of the junction unmatched. The CDR3 consists of 13 residues. This chain's CDR3 is CASSEYTGAEAFF. The CDR3 region has the DNA TGTGCCAGCAGTGAATATACAGGGGCTGAAGCTTTCTTT.

The CDR3 loop is CASSPDSYSYNEQFF. The CDR3 DNA follows: TGCGCCAGCAGTCCGGACTCATATTCTTACAATGAGCAGTTCTTC. The chain combines TRBV4-3 with TRBJ2-1, with D perhaps TRBD2 (5 bases). Germline V gene data show CDR1 as LGHNA and CDR2 as YSLEER. Trimming took off 6 bases at V and 4 bases at J, with 16 bases between the two ends. The CDR3 extends over 15 amino acids.

The chain couples TRBV4-1 to TRBJ1-2; 7 nucleotides match TRBD1. The CDR3 covers 17 residues. Germline V gene data show CDR1 as MGHRA and CDR2 as YSYEKL. Trimming removed 4 bases from V and 6 bases from J; junction bases left unmatched: 17. CDR3: CASSLAHYNTGAHGYTF. The CDR3 DNA follows: TGCGCCAGCAGCCTTGCCCACTATAATACAGGGGCGCATGGCTACACCTTC.